This section outlines one TCR beta chain sequence together with its context. Its antigen is not known. TCRdb's table, derived via immunoSEQ multiplex PCR, lists solely in-frame clones and lacks some. The table shows approximately 470,000 clones, with about 78% occurring only once. This sample is drawn from a study of shared clonotypes between healthy human individuals. Whole-study findings and limits: Sampling involved blood alone; tissue repertoires likely differ.

V lost 2 bases, J lost 1 base, and 8 bases lay in between. Germline V gene sequence: CDR1 LNHNV, CDR2 YYDKDF (reference sequence). This CDR3 is 15 amino acids long. The chain combines TRBV15 with TRBJ2-2, with a weak D call TRBD1 (6 bases). The clonotype comes from a woman in her forties in good health. Some clones in this sample may be carry-over from other donors' samples. The specimen was PBMCs. CDR3 sequence: CATSRMGQNTGELFF. Written as DNA, the CDR3 is TGTGCCACCAGCAGAATGGGACAGAACACCGGGGAGCTGTTTTTT.